These T cell receptor beta chains were read from a single sample in a study of T cells after yellow fever vaccination. MiXCR, run by TCRdb on the 5' RACE reads, gives a single entry per CDR3 protein. The sample contains about 630,000 distinct CDR3 sequences, about 12% of which appear only once. The material sequenced was PBMCs, taken on the day of the yellow fever booster vaccination. The receptors originated from a man aged 30-40 years who received the YFV17D yellow fever vaccine. Both conserved end residues are part of each CDR3. D genes are given only for firm matches. Clone size is given for some rows only: seen once, a few or many times, or a class if the clone is expanded.

size: many
J: TRBJ2-1
D: TRBD2
V: TRBV12-3/TRBV12-4
CDR3: CASSFFGLAGNEQFF
DNA: TGTGCCAGCAGTTTCTTCGGACTAGCGGGGAATGAGCAGTTCTTC

size: NA
J: TRBJ2-4
D: NA
V: TRBV5-1
CDR3: CASSFIGNIQYF
DNA: TGCGCCAGCAGCTTCATTGGAAACATTCAGTACTTC

size: few
J: TRBJ1-2
D: TRBD1
V: TRBV9
CDR3: CASSARQGDVDGYTF
DNA: TGTGCCAGCAGCGCAAGACAGGGAGACGTAGATGGCTACACCTTC

size: few
J: TRBJ1-5
D: NA
V: TRBV6-1
CDR3: CASSLAGGAGGQPQHF
DNA: TGTGCCAGCAGCCTCGCGGGGGGCGCAGGAGGCCAGCCCCAGCATTTT

size: NA
J: TRBJ1-3
D: NA
V: TRBV5-1
CDR3: CASSSGPQSGNTIYF
DNA: TGCGCCAGCAGCAGCGGGCCACAATCTGGAAACACCATATATTTT

size: NA
J: TRBJ2-3
D: NA
V: TRBV24-1
CDR3: CATSDPGAGSTDTQYF
DNA: TGTGCCACCAGTGATCCCGGGGCAGGTAGCACAGATACGCAGTATTTT

size: few
J: TRBJ2-1
D: NA
V: TRBV24-1
CDR3: CATSVLDEQFF
DNA: TGTGCCACCAGTGTTTTAGATGAGCAGTTCTTC

size: NA
J: TRBJ2-1
D: TRBD1
V: TRBV24-1
CDR3: CATSDPGAGGASNKQFF
DNA: TGTGCCACCAGTGACCCGGGGGCAGGGGGCGCCTCCAATAAGCAGTTCTTC

size: few
J: TRBJ2-1
D: TRBD2
V: TRBV18
CDR3: CASSPTSGLSYNEQFF
DNA: TGTGCCAGCTCACCGACTAGCGGCCTCTCCTACAATGAGCAGTTCTTC

size: NA
J: TRBJ1-6
D: NA
V: TRBV4-3
CDR3: CASSQDGGLKNSPLHF
DNA: TGCGCCAGCAGCCAAGATGGGGGATTGAAGAATTCACCCCTCCACTTT

size: NA
J: TRBJ2-7
D: NA
V: TRBV18
CDR3: CASSGPGTGLYEQYF
DNA: TGTGCCAGCTCAGGACCGGGAACAGGGCTCTACGAGCAGTACTTC

size: NA
J: TRBJ2-7
D: NA
V: TRBV2
CDR3: CASSSPGGGSSYEQYF
DNA: TGTGCCAGCAGTTCACCGGGCGGTGGGAGCTCCTACGAGCAGTACTTC

size: NA
J: TRBJ2-7
D: NA
V: TRBV7-2
CDR3: CASSLGGDGTYYEQYF
DNA: TGTGCCAGCAGCTTAGGGGGGGACGGAACCTACTACGAGCAGTACTTC

size: few
J: TRBJ2-3
D: NA
V: TRBV27
CDR3: CASSLGLLTDTQYF
DNA: TGTGCCAGCAGTCTCGGACTGCTCACAGATACGCAGTATTTT

size: NA
J: TRBJ2-5
D: TRBD2
V: TRBV20-1
CDR3: CSASSAGLAGAEETQYF
DNA: TGCAGTGCTAGTTCGGCGGGCCTAGCGGGAGCAGAAGAGACCCAGTACTTC

size: many
J: TRBJ2-5
D: NA
V: TRBV9
CDR3: CASSVTPGNEETQYF
DNA: TGTGCCAGCAGCGTAACCCCGGGCAACGAAGAGACCCAGTACTTC

size: few
J: TRBJ2-7
D: TRBD2
V: TRBV20-1
CDR3: CSAQAGSGGQYF
DNA: TGCAGTGCTCAGGCAGGGTCGGGAGGGCAGTACTTC

size: few
J: TRBJ2-7
D: NA
V: TRBV6-6
CDR3: CASSYTGHEQYF
DNA: TGTGCCAGCAGTTACACAGGTCACGAGCAGTACTTC

size: few
J: TRBJ2-1
D: NA
V: TRBV6-5
CDR3: CASSSVGGNSYNEQFF
DNA: TGTGCCAGCAGTTCGGTGGGCGGTAACTCCTACAATGAGCAGTTCTTC

size: few
J: TRBJ2-3
D: NA
V: TRBV25-1
CDR3: CASSAEGGTDTQYF
DNA: TGTGCCAGCAGTGCCGAAGGGGGCACAGATACGCAGTATTTT

size: NA
J: TRBJ2-7
D: NA
V: TRBV19
CDR3: CASSVHGGNEQYF
DNA: TGTGCCAGTAGCGTTCATGGAGGAAACGAGCAGTACTTC

size: few
J: TRBJ1-5
D: TRBD1
V: TRBV27
CDR3: CASSPKPDRLQHF
DNA: TGTGCCAGCAGTCCCAAACCGGACAGGCTCCAGCATTTT

size: NA
J: TRBJ1-1
D: TRBD1
V: TRBV7-9
CDR3: CASSTGTGNTEAFF
DNA: TGTGCCAGCAGCACAGGGACAGGGAACACTGAAGCTTTCTTT

size: NA
J: TRBJ2-7
D: NA
V: TRBV7-2
CDR3: CASSFLGSSSYEQYF
DNA: TGTGCCAGCAGCTTTCTAGGCTCCAGCTCCTACGAGCAGTACTTC

size: few
J: TRBJ1-4
D: NA
V: TRBV19
CDR3: CASSKENEKLFF
DNA: TGTGCCAGTAGTAAAGAAAATGAAAAACTGTTTTTT

size: NA
J: TRBJ2-3
D: NA
V: TRBV27
CDR3: CASTLGGSFDTQYF
DNA: TGTGCCAGCACCTTGGGGGGATCCTTTGATACGCAGTATTTT

size: few
J: TRBJ2-3
D: NA
V: TRBV4-3
CDR3: CASSHTLSTDTQYF
DNA: TGCGCCAGCAGCCATACGCTTAGCACAGATACGCAGTATTTT

size: few
J: TRBJ2-5
D: TRBD2
V: TRBV7-6
CDR3: CASSSPGLGQETQYF
DNA: TGTGCCAGCAGCTCTCCGGGACTAGGACAAGAGACCCAGTACTTC

size: NA
J: TRBJ2-2
D: TRBD2
V: TRBV3-1
CDR3: CASSQVGGIGELFF
DNA: TGTGCCAGCAGCCAAGTGGGGGGGATCGGGGAGCTGTTTTTT

size: few
J: TRBJ2-7
D: NA
V: TRBV20-1
CDR3: CSARAPDAYEQYF
DNA: TGCAGTGCTAGAGCACCCGACGCCTACGAGCAGTACTTC

size: few
J: TRBJ2-2
D: NA
V: TRBV7-2
CDR3: CASSLALMGGELFF
DNA: TGTGCCAGCAGCTTAGCGCTAATGGGGGGGGAGCTGTTTTTT

size: few
J: TRBJ1-1
D: NA
V: TRBV19
CDR3: CASSPGTQNTEAFF
DNA: TGTGCCAGTAGTCCCGGGACCCAGAACACTGAAGCTTTCTTT

size: NA
J: TRBJ1-6
D: NA
V: TRBV4-3
CDR3: CASSQSQYNSPLHF
DNA: TGCGCCAGCAGCCAATCCCAGTATAATTCACCCCTCCACTTT

size: NA
J: TRBJ1-1
D: NA
V: TRBV18
CDR3: CASSPPMVLQGDTEAFF
DNA: TGTGCCAGCTCACCACCGATGGTCTTACAAGGAGACACTGAAGCTTTCTTT

size: NA
J: TRBJ2-7
D: NA
V: TRBV2
CDR3: CASSEGPAGTYEQYF
DNA: TGTGCCAGCAGTGAAGGCCCGGCGGGCACCTACGAGCAGTACTTC

size: few
J: TRBJ2-1
D: NA
V: TRBV24-1
CDR3: CATSEGTLGQFF
DNA: TGTGCCACCAGTGAGGGGACCCTGGGGCAGTTCTTC

size: NA
J: TRBJ2-1
D: NA
V: TRBV4-1
CDR3: CASSHPGGEQFF
DNA: TGCGCCAGCAGCCATCCTGGAGGTGAGCAGTTCTTC

size: NA
J: TRBJ2-7
D: NA
V: TRBV6-2/TRBV6-3
CDR3: CASSYPDEQYF
DNA: TGTGCCAGCAGTTACCCCGACGAGCAGTACTTC

size: few
J: TRBJ1-5
D: NA
V: TRBV20-1
CDR3: CSASVGGRGSNQPQHF
DNA: TGCAGTGCTAGTGTCGGGGGCAGGGGAAGCAATCAGCCCCAGCATTTT

size: many
J: TRBJ2-5
D: NA
V: TRBV7-2
CDR3: CASSLADWETQYF
DNA: TGTGCCAGCAGCTTAGCGGATTGGGAGACCCAGTACTTC

size: few
J: TRBJ2-2
D: NA
V: TRBV2
CDR3: CASSNQNTGELFF
DNA: TGTGCCAGCAGTAACCAAAACACCGGGGAGCTGTTTTTT

size: few
J: TRBJ2-5
D: NA
V: TRBV10-3
CDR3: CAISAGQGETQYF
DNA: TGTGCCATCAGTGCGGGACAAGGGGAAACCCAGTACTTC

size: NA
J: TRBJ2-2
D: NA
V: TRBV20-1
CDR3: CSARELRGNTGELFF
DNA: TGCAGTGCTAGAGAGTTAAGGGGAAACACCGGGGAGCTGTTTTTT

size: few
J: TRBJ2-3
D: NA
V: TRBV6-5
CDR3: CASRLNGDTQYF
DNA: TGTGCCAGCAGACTTAATGGCGATACGCAGTATTTT

size: few
J: TRBJ2-1
D: NA
V: TRBV4-3
CDR3: CASSQGNQDSYNEQFF
DNA: TGCGCCAGCAGCCAAGGTAACCAGGACAGCTACAATGAGCAGTTCTTC

size: NA
J: TRBJ1-3
D: NA
V: TRBV20-1
CDR3: CSAREAETSGNTIYF
DNA: TGCAGTGCTAGAGAGGCTGAGACCTCTGGAAACACCATATATTTT

size: NA
J: TRBJ2-1
D: NA
V: TRBV7-2
CDR3: CASSSGLMGFDEQFF
DNA: TGTGCCAGCAGCTCCGGACTAATGGGGTTCGATGAGCAGTTCTTC

size: few
J: TRBJ2-5
D: TRBD1
V: TRBV5-5
CDR3: CASTFLTGGQETQYF
DNA: TGTGCCAGCACCTTCTTGACAGGGGGCCAAGAGACCCAGTACTTC

size: NA
J: TRBJ2-6
D: NA
V: TRBV2
CDR3: CASRPDTSGANVLTF
DNA: TGTGCCAGCCGGCCGGACACCTCTGGGGCCAACGTCCTGACTTTC

size: NA
J: TRBJ1-2
D: TRBD1
V: TRBV5-1
CDR3: CASSPDGQGASYGYTF
DNA: TGCGCCAGCAGCCCAGACGGACAGGGGGCAAGCTATGGCTACACCTTC

size: few
J: TRBJ2-7
D: NA
V: TRBV14
CDR3: CASSPGTDGTYEQYF
DNA: TGTGCCAGCAGCCCAGGGACGGACGGGACCTACGAGCAGTACTTC

size: few
J: TRBJ1-2
D: NA
V: TRBV19
CDR3: CASSIDHQSGWGYTF
DNA: TGTGCCAGTAGTATAGACCACCAATCAGGCTGGGGCTACACCTTC

size: NA
J: TRBJ1-5
D: NA
V: TRBV5-1
CDR3: CASSPRRFGDEGGNQPQHF
DNA: TGCGCCAGCAGCCCTCGACGGTTTGGGGATGAGGGGGGCAATCAGCCCCAGCATTTT